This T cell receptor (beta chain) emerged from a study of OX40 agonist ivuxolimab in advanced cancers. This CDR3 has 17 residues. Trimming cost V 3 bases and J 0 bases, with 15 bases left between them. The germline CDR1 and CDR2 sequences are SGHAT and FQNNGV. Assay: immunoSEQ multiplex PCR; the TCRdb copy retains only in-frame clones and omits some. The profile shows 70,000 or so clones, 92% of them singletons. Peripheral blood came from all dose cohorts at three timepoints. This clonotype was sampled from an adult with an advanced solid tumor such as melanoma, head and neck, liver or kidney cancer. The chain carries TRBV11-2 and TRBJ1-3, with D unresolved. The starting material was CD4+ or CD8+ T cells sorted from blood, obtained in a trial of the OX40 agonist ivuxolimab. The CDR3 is CASSFVGGNSSGNTIYF. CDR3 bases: TGTGCCAGCAGCTTCGTGGGCGGTAACTCCTCTGGAAACACCATATATTTT. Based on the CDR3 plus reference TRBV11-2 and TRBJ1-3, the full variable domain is EAGVAQSPRYKIIEKRQSVAFWCNPISGHATLYWYQQILGQGPKLLIQFQNNGVVDDSQLPKDRFSAERLKGVDSTLKIQPAKLEDSAVYLCASSFVGGNSSGNTIYFGEGSWLTVV.